Following are 27 T cell receptor beta chains from one sample sequenced in a study of long-term antiretroviral therapy in people with HIV. An immunoSEQ assay, version v3.0, was performed at survey level. Using immunoSEQ multiplex PCR, the repertoire was profiled, and TCRdb retains in-frame clones only, with some absent. Of approximately 20,000 clones listed, around nine tenths are singletons. The sequences come from unsorted PBMCs, collected 0.6 years after starting antiretroviral therapy. The source is a man aged 55 to 70 with HIV.

This chain uses TRBV5-4 with TRBJ1-6, with D perhaps matching TRBD1 (5 bases). V was clipped by 3 bases and J by 0 bases, with 13 bases between them. Germline-derived CDR1 and CDR2 are SGHNT and YYREEE (reference sequence). The CDR3 sequence is 17 residues long. CDR3 sequence reads: CASSSPGSDSYNSPLHF. CDR3 coding DNA: TGTGCCAGCAGCTCGCCAGGGTCAGACTCCTATAATTCACCCCTCCACTTT.

The J gene is TRBJ1-3, the V gene TRBV15, with D hard to call. V lost 3 bases to trimming and J lost 0 bases, with 12 bases between them. This CDR3 comprises 16 residues. Germline V CDR1 and CDR2: LNHNV, YYDKDF (reference sequence). In DNA form, the CDR3 reads TGTGCCACCAGCAGGGACTACGGCACCTCTGGAAACACCATATATTTT. It specifies CATSRDYGTSGNTIYF.

The chain recombines TRBV7-3 with TRBJ2-7, with D perhaps being TRBD1 or TRBD2 (5 bases each). This CDR3 region has 16 residues. Trimming cost V 5 bases and J 4 bases, with 21 bases left between them. The germline CDR1 and CDR2 sequences are SGHTA and FQGTGA. CDR3 nucleotide sequence: TGTGCCAGCAGCCAAATCCGGGACGTGAAAACATACGAGCAGTACTTC. Amino acid sequence: CASSQIRDVKTYEQYF.

This sequence joins TRBV2 and TRBJ1-5; D might be TRBD1 (6 bases). The CDR3 is made up of 17 amino acids. The germline V gene has CDR1 SNHLY and CDR2 FYNNEI. V was pared by 4 bases and J by 3 bases, with 19 bases between. In DNA form, the CDR3 reads TGTGCCAGCAGTGCTCCCCGGGCAGGGGATGACAATCAGCCCCAGCATTTT. Translated: CASSAPRAGDDNQPQHF.

This rearrangement joins TRBV6-5 to TRBJ1-2; 7 bases map to TRBD1. J gave up 6 bases and V 5 bases, and 6 bases lay outside the gene matches. The CDR3 runs 13 residues. Germline loops: CDR1 MNHEY, CDR2 SVGAGI. The CDR3: CASSQSDRHGYTF. The CDR3 DNA is TGTGCCAGCAGTCAATCGGACAGGCATGGCTACACCTTC.

The V call is TRBV28, the J call TRBJ2-4; D assignment may be TRBD1 or TRBD2 (5 bases each). The V gene's germline CDR1 is MDHEN and CDR2 SYDVKM. The CDR3 spans 15 residues. The ends were cut back, 3 bases at V and 7 bases at J, with 16 bases in the middle. For the CDR3, the DNA is TGTGCCAGCAGTTTGGCTAGGGACCCTCGGAACATTCAGTACTTC. Residues: CASSLARDPRNIQYF.

This clone was seen just once. The rearrangement links TRBV5-1 to TRBJ2-3, with D hard to call. The CDR3 sequence is 13 residues long. The germline gives CDR1 SGHRS, CDR2 YFSETQ. The V end lost 5 bases, the J end lost 0 bases, and 7 bases lay between the germline ends. This CDR3 reads CASRPTSTDTQYF. Written as DNA, the CDR3 is TGCGCCAGCAGGCCTACTAGCACAGATACGCAGTATTTT. Supplemented by reference TRBV5-1 and TRBJ2-3, the full variable domain reads KAGVTQTPRYLIKTRGQQVTLSCSPISGHRSVSWYQQTPGQGLQFLFEYFSETQRNKGNFPGRFSGRQFSNSRSEMNVSTLELGDSALYLCASRPTSTDTQYFGPGTRLTVL.

CDR3 in amino acids: CASSIRQVPTSGANVLTF. As DNA, the CDR3 is TGTGCCAGCAGCATCAGACAGGTTCCTACTTCTGGGGCCAACGTCCTGACTTTC. The chain joins TRBV7-3 to TRBJ2-6, with D perhaps matching TRBD1 (6 bases). From germline, CDR1 is SGHTA and CDR2 FQGTGA. The CDR3 is 18 amino acids. Trimming left V 5 bases short and J 1 base short, with 18 bases between.

The genes are TRBV7-2 and TRBJ1-2, with 7 positions matching TRBD1. The CDR3 length is 13 residues. Trimming removed 5 bases from V and 4 bases from J; junction bases left unmatched: 4. Germline V lookup: CDR1 SGHTA, CDR2 FQGNSA. CDR3 residues: CASSMGTAYGYTF. Here the CDR3 DNA reads TGTGCCAGCAGCATGGGGACAGCCTATGGCTACACCTTC.

This rearrangement joins TRBV27 to TRBJ2-3, with TRBD2 matching 11 bases. The CDR3 is 16 residues long. Germline CDR1 and CDR2: MNHEY and SMNVEV (reference sequence). J lost 6 bases, V lost 1 base, and 6 bases had no gene match. CDR3 protein: CASSLYSSGGWDTQYF. Written as DNA, the CDR3 is TGTGCCAGCAGTTTATATTCTAGCGGGGGGTGGGATACGCAGTATTTT.

This chain joins TRBV9 and TRBJ2-1; TRBD2 might be the D (6 bases). CDR3 length equals 15 residues. Trimming took off 1 base at V and 0 bases at J, with 8 bases between the two ends. The V gene's germline CDR1 is SGDLS and CDR2 YYNGEE. CDR3 amino acids: CASSVMGGSYNEQFF. The CDR3 nucleotides read TGTGCCAGCAGCGTAATGGGGGGCTCCTACAATGAGCAGTTCTTC.

V is TRBV7-3 and J is TRBJ2-2; D gene uncertain. This CDR3 region has 16 residues. Germline V gene lookup returns CDR1 SGHTA and CDR2 FQGTGA. V dropped 0 bases and J dropped 2 bases, with 10 bases sitting between them. CDR3 residues: CASSLTAATNTGELFF. CDR3 coding DNA: TGTGCCAGCAGCTTAACGGCCGCCACCAACACCGGGGAGCTGTTTTTT.

The V call is TRBV7-9, the J call TRBJ2-7; no clear D. Between the trimmed V and J ends, which lost 0 bases and 0 bases, there was a span of 6 bases. Germline V CDR1 and CDR2: SEHNR, FQNEAQ (reference sequence). This CDR3 is 14 amino acids long. CDR3 in DNA: TGTGCCAGCAGCTTAGCTGCAATCTCCTACGAGCAGTACTTC. It encodes CASSLAAISYEQYF.

CDR3 sequence: CASSPGTATTEAFF. CDR3 in DNA: TGTGCCAGCAGCCCCGGGACAGCCACTACTGAAGCTTTCTTT. The gene calls are TRBV7-8 and TRBJ1-1, with 7 bases matching TRBD1. V gave up 5 bases and J gave up 5 bases; unmatched junction bases: 8. The CDR3 spans 14 residues. Germline CDR1 reads SGHVS; CDR2 reads FQNEAQ.

The gene calls are TRBV7-2 and TRBJ2-1; the match to TRBD2 covers 12 bases. CDR3 size: 16 residues. With 4 bases clipped from V and 4 bases from J, the junction kept 5 bases outside the gene matches. Per germline, CDR1 SGHTA and CDR2 FQGNSA. CDR3 bases: TGTGCCAGCAGCTCTTCTAGCGGGGGGGGATACAATGAGCAGTTCTTC. Its translation: CASSSSSGGGYNEQFF. Combining the CDR3 with reference TRBV7-2 and TRBJ2-1 gives the whole variable domain GAGVSQSPSNKVTEKGKDVELRCDPISGHTALYWYRQSLGQGLEFLIYFQGNSAPDKSGLPSDRFSAERTGGSVSTLTIQRTQQEDSAVYLCASSSSSGGGYNEQFFGPGTRLTVL.

V usage is TRBV9 and J usage is TRBJ2-7; 12 bases match TRBD2. CDR1 and CDR2 from the germline V gene are SGDLS and YYNGEE. There are 16 residues in the CDR3. V lost 4 bases and J lost 1; bases outside the gene matches: 6. CDR3 residues: CASSRSTSGSSYEQYF. The CDR3 nucleotides are TGTGCCAGCAGCAGATCGACTAGCGGGAGTTCCTACGAGCAGTACTTC. Looking up the rest from reference TRBV9 and TRBJ2-7 gives the full variable domain: DSGVTQTPKHLITATGQRVTLRCSPRSGDLSVYWYQQSLDQGLQFLIQYYNGEERAKGNILERFSAQQFPDLHSELNLSSLELGDSALYFCASSRSTSGSSYEQYFGPGTRLTVT.

The gene calls are TRBV5-1 and TRBJ2-2; 9 nucleotides align to TRBD2. The length of the CDR3 is 16 residues. J gave up 3 bases and V 2 bases, and 5 bases lay outside the gene matches. CDR1 is SGHRS, CDR2 YFSETQ, per germline. CDR3 region: CASSLLAGVDTGELFF. The CDR3 region has the DNA TGCGCCAGCAGCTTATTAGCGGGAGTAGACACCGGGGAGCTGTTTTTT.

The CDR3 nucleotides read TGTGCCAGCAGCACGAAAGCAGGCCCACCGAGGCTTCTTGGCTACACCTTC. It is translated as CASSTKAGPPRLLGYTF. The chain combines TRBV7-2 with TRBJ1-2, with unresolved D. CDR3 length: 17 amino acids. The V end lost 5 bases, the J end lost 7 bases, and 26 bases lay between the germline ends. CDR1 is SGHTA, CDR2 FQGNSA, per germline.

The rearrangement links TRBV4-1 to TRBJ1-2, with 9 bases identical to TRBD1. Germline V gene lookup returns CDR1 MGHRA and CDR2 YSYEKL. Losses at the gene ends were 1 base for V and 6 bases for J; bases not matched to a gene: 15. This CDR3 comprises 18 residues. The CDR3 DNA reads TGCGCCAGCAGCCAAGTTCCGCGGACAGGGGCAAATTTGCATGGCTACACCTTC. It codes for CASSQVPRTGANLHGYTF.

This clone came up once. The chain links TRBV27 to TRBJ2-7; D gene ambiguous. Germline V gene data show CDR1 as MNHEY and CDR2 as SMNVEV (reference sequence). The CDR3 extends over 17 amino acids. Trimming took off 3 bases at V and 3 bases at J, with 21 bases between the two ends. The CDR3 spells CASSFSGGPPFYYEQYF. In DNA, the CDR3 is TGTGCCAGCAGTTTTAGTGGTGGACCGCCTTTTTACTACGAGCAGTACTTC.

This chain joins TRBV25-1 and TRBJ2-7; a weak D match, TRBD2 (6 bases). The CDR3 spans 15 residues. Germline V CDR1 and CDR2: MGHDK, SYGVNS. Deletions cut 2 bases from V and 2 bases from J, with 13 bases between. CDR3 nucleotide sequence: TGTGCCAGCAGTGAACCGGGACTGGGGGCCTACGAGCAGTACTTC. Amino acid sequence: CASSEPGLGAYEQYF.

This chain links TRBV5-1 with TRBJ1-1; tentative D call: TRBD1 (5 bases). This CDR3 is built from 13 residues. CDR1 is SGHRS and CDR2 is YFSETQ in the germline V gene. Trimming left V 4 bases short and J 1 base short, with 8 bases between. In nucleotides, the CDR3 is TGCGCCAGCAGCCCTGGACAGAACACTGAAGCTTTCTTT. Translating it yields CASSPGQNTEAFF.

The genes are TRBV6-6 and TRBJ2-7; D not certain. The germline V and J ends were trimmed by 4 bases and 0 bases, with 13 bases remaining between them. Germline CDR1 MNHNY, CDR2 SVGAGI (reference sequence). The CDR3 length is 15 residues. The CDR3 DNA reads as TGTGCCAGCAGTTCGCAAGGACCGAGCTCCTACGAGCAGTACTTC. Residues: CASSSQGPSSYEQYF.

The chain combines TRBV25-1 with TRBJ2-7; TRBD1 agrees at 9 bases. The CDR3 is 14 amino acids. J lost 4 bases, V lost 6 bases, and 7 bases had no gene match. The germline gives CDR1 MGHDK, CDR2 SYGVNS. The CDR3 loop reads CASRGDRGSYEQYF. In nucleotides, the CDR3 is TGTGCCAGCAGGGGAGACAGGGGGTCTTACGAGCAGTACTTC.

V gene TRBV7-2 combines with J gene TRBJ1-5; D is uncertain. Trimming shortened V by 1 base and J by 3 bases, and 7 bases separated the two germline ends. Germline V lookup: CDR1 SGHTA, CDR2 FQGNSA. The CDR3 is made up of 14 amino acids. The CDR3 loop is CASSLVLANQPQHF. The CDR3 region has the DNA TGTGCCAGCAGCTTAGTGTTGGCCAATCAGCCCCAGCATTTT.

The rearrangement links TRBV18 to TRBJ1-3, with D unclear. Germline lookup yields CDR1 KGHSH and CDR2 LQKENI. The CDR3 extends over 14 amino acids. Between the trimmed V and J ends, which lost 3 bases and 0 bases, there was a span of 6 bases. CDR3 residues: CASSPAPSGNTIYF. CDR3 nucleotides: TGTGCCAGCTCACCGGCCCCCTCTGGAAACACCATATATTTT.

This CDR3 is CASSPRQGPVSGYTF. DNA for the CDR3: TGTGCCAGCAGCCCCCGGCAGGGGCCCGTCTCAGGCTACACCTTC. The rearrangement links TRBV7-9 to TRBJ1-2, with TRBD1 as a possible D gene (6 bases). V lost 5 bases and J 8 bases, leaving 21 bases between the germline ends. This CDR3 has 15 amino acids. Germline V gene sequence: CDR1 SEHNR, CDR2 FQNEAQ (reference sequence).